This TCR beta chain appears in the sequencing data of a study of CD8+ T cells in alopecia areata. Study information: Treated patients took oral tofacitinib at 5 to 10 mg twice daily. Tofacitinib treatment spanned 6 to 18 months, with 6 months off drug afterward.

Regarding the study as a whole: Lesional scalp displayed greater clonality than normal scalp, most notably in alopecia totalis/universalis.

The V end was cut by 0 bases, the J end by 4 bases, with 15 bases between. The CDR3 is 16 residues long. CDR1 and CDR2 from the germline V gene are MGHRA and YSYEKL. Cell sorting was applied to PBMCs, and CD4+ and CD8+ T cells were collected. This clone showed up just a few times. Antigen: not known. RNA was extracted and reverse transcribed into cDNA as the sequencing template. Only in-frame clones appear in the TCRdb table, and some are missing; sequencing was by immunoSEQ multiplex PCR. The sample consists of some 130,000 clones, about 46% of them appearing once. The chain carries TRBV4-1 and TRBJ2-5; tentative D call: TRBD2 (5 bases). The starting material was CD8+ T cells sorted from blood, obtained at week 0. The source of this sequence is a human donor with alopecia areata. The CDR3 nucleotides are TGCGCCAGCAGCCAAGATGGAGAGGGAGTTGGAGAGACCCAGTACTTC. It encodes CASSQDGEGVGETQYF.